These 29 T cell receptor beta chains came from one sample sequenced in a study of cytomegalovirus exposure and HLA in healthy donors. Use of 60 Vbeta and 13 Jbeta primers characterized the PCR. Sequencing used immunoSEQ multiplex PCR; TCRdb keeps in-frame clones, though not all of them. Here the sample spans some 110,000 clones, 71% being singletons. Sequencing was done on a sample of PBMCs. The receptor set was obtained from a female donor in good health and CMV-seronegative.

The gene calls are TRBV4-2 and TRBJ2-1; 16 bases are shared with TRBD2. V lost 7 bases and J lost 1; bases outside the gene matches: 7. The CDR3 length is 18 residues. The germline V gene encodes CDR1 LGHNA and CDR2 YNFKEQ. The CDR3 DNA reads TGTGCCAGCACCAGGGGACTAGCGGGAGGGAGGTCCTACAATGAGCAGTTCTTC. Protein: CASTRGLAGGRSYNEQFF.

The chain couples TRBV6-5 to TRBJ2-7; TRBD2 aligns across 7 bases. V gave up 7 bases and J gave up 5 bases; unmatched junction bases: 11. Germline assignment: CDR1 MNHEY and CDR2 SVGAGI. The CDR3 length is 14 residues. CDR3 loop: CASIGRGGLHEQYF. CDR3 bases: TGTGCCAGCATCGGCCGGGGAGGGCTCCACGAGCAGTACTTC.

The chain employs TRBV12-5 and TRBJ1-1, with D possibly matching TRBD1 (6 bases). CDR1 is LGHNT and CDR2 is FRNRAP in the germline V gene. This CDR3 has 12 residues. V dropped 4 bases and J dropped 4 bases, with 7 bases sitting between them. The CDR3 reads CASGSGATEAFF. CDR3 coding DNA: TGTGCTAGTGGTTCAGGGGCCACTGAAGCTTTCTTT. The full variable domain, rest sourced from reference TRBV12-5 and TRBJ1-1, is DARVTQTPRHKVTEMGQEVTMRCQPILGHNTVFWYRQTMMQGLELLAYFRNRAPLDDSGMPKDRFSAEMPDATLATLKIQPSEPRDSAVYFCASGSGATEAFFGQGTRLTVV.

This rearrangement joins TRBV21-1 to TRBJ2-5; the listed D gene, TRBD1, was not tested against the DNA. TRBV21-1 represents a pseudogene. The CDR3 contains 17 residues. The DNA of the CDR3 is TGTGCCAGCAAAGGGCCCCGGACAGGGAGAGGGCAAGAGACCCAGTACTTC. Protein: CASKGPRTGRGQETQYF.

V gene TRBV4-2 combines with J gene TRBJ2-1; D is ambiguous. V shed 0 bases and J shed 9 bases, with 9 bases lying between them. This CDR3 is built from 13 residues. Germline assignment: CDR1 LGHNA and CDR2 YNFKEQ. CDR3 region: CASSQDQETEQFF. The DNA for the CDR3 is TGTGCCAGCAGCCAAGATCAGGAAACTGAGCAGTTCTTC.

This chain links TRBV7-8 with TRBJ2-7, with a tentative D call TRBD1 (6 bases). The CDR3 consists of 13 residues. Per the germline V gene, CDR1 is SGHVS and CDR2 is FQNEAQ. Trimming took 4 bases from V and 2 from J, leaving 9 bases between them. DNA of the CDR3: TGTGCCAGCAGCTCGACAGGCACCTACGAGCAGTACTTC. Translated, it gives CASSSTGTYEQYF.

The chain combines TRBV27 with TRBJ2-7; 7 nucleotides line up with TRBD1. The CDR3 is 13 amino acids. V lost 4 bases to trimming and J lost 0 bases; unmatched junction nucleotides: 0. Germline CDR1 and CDR2: MNHEY and SMNVEV (reference sequence). CDR3: CASSSGGSYEQYF. The DNA of the CDR3 is TGTGCCAGCAGTTCAGGGGGCTCCTACGAGCAGTACTTC.

This rearrangement joins TRBV5-1 to TRBJ2-6, with D possibly TRBD2 on 6 matching bases. This CDR3 spans 18 amino acids. Looked up from germline, CDR1 is SGHRS and CDR2 is YFSETQ. The germline V and J ends were trimmed by 5 bases and 0 bases, with 18 bases remaining between them. The CDR3 sequence is CASRIRGFEISGANVLTF. The CDR3 DNA reads TGCGCCAGCAGAATCCGGGGGTTTGAGATCTCTGGGGCCAACGTCCTGACTTTC.

This clone was picked up one time. V and J are TRBV5-1 and TRBJ1-4; no definite D call. V gave up 1 base and J gave up 5 bases, with 9 bases separating them. Germline lookup yields CDR1 SGHRS and CDR2 YFSETQ. The CDR3 sequence is 14 residues long. The CDR3 region has the DNA TGCGCCAGCAGCTTGTTGGCGGAGAATGAAAAACTGTTTTTT. It encodes CASSLLAENEKLFF.

The V gene is TRBV27, the J gene TRBJ2-3, with D possibly TRBD2 on 5 matching bases. This CDR3 region has 13 residues. Trimming pared 3 bases from V and 8 bases from J, leaving 12 bases between. The germline V gene has CDR1 MNHEY and CDR2 SMNVEV (reference sequence). In DNA form, the CDR3 reads TGTGCCAGCAGTTTGGGGAGCGTAGGTACGCAGTATTTT. As protein: CASSLGSVGTQYF.

V usage is TRBV5-1 and J usage is TRBJ2-3; 9 positions match TRBD2. Per germline, CDR1 SGHRS and CDR2 YFSETQ. Germline trimming cut 2 bases from V and 5 bases from J; bases unmatched to any gene: 9. The length of the CDR3 is 16 residues. The CDR3 loop is CASSFISLAGKDTQYF. The CDR3 DNA sequence: TGCGCCAGCAGCTTCATTAGTCTAGCGGGAAAAGATACGCAGTATTTT.

The CDR3 here is CASSRDRGGTEAFF. DNA of the CDR3: TGTGCCAGCAGCAGGGACAGGGGGGGGACTGAAGCTTTCTTT. The rearrangement uses TRBV2 and TRBJ1-1; 11 bases agree with TRBD1. V lost 6 bases to trimming and J lost 5 bases; unmatched junction nucleotides: 5. Germline CDR1 reads SNHLY; CDR2 reads FYNNEI. CDR3 length: 14 residues.

This clone occurred a few times. The chain recombines TRBV25-1 with TRBJ1-6; no reliable D call. CDR3 length: 15 amino acids. The V gene's germline CDR1 is MGHDK and CDR2 SYGVNS. The germline V and J ends were trimmed by 1 base and 6 bases, with 10 bases remaining between them. DNA for the CDR3: TGTGCCAGCAGTGAATCCGATAGCCCTAATTCACCCCTCCACTTT. Translated, it gives CASSESDSPNSPLHF. The complete variable domain, with remaining parts taken from reference TRBV25-1 and TRBJ1-6, reads EADIYQTPRYLVIGTGKKITLECSQTMGHDKMYWYQQDPGMELHLIHYSYGVNSTEKGDLSSESTVSRIRTEHFPLTLESARPSHTSQYLCASSESDSPNSPLHFGNGTRLTVT.

This chain connects TRBV13 to TRBJ2-7, with 10 bases lining up with TRBD2. Per germline, CDR1 PRHDT and CDR2 FYEKMQ (reference sequence). The J segment lost 5 bases and the V segment lost 2 bases, leaving 6 bases of the junction unmatched. The CDR3 is 15 amino acids. Written as DNA, the CDR3 is TGTGCCAGCAGCTTAAACCTAGCGGGAGTCCACGAGCAGTACTTC. Translating gives CASSLNLAGVHEQYF.

The CDR3 is CASRKNRVGNQPQHF. The DNA for the CDR3 is TGTGCCAGCAGGAAGAACAGGGTTGGCAATCAGCCCCAGCATTTT. The chain joins TRBV6-5 to TRBJ1-5; D may be TRBD1 (6 bases). Germline CDR1 reads MNHEY; CDR2 reads SVGAGI. There are 15 residues in the CDR3. Trimming took off 6 bases at V and 2 bases at J, with 14 bases between the two ends.

This clone was counted only a few times. This chain uses TRBV11-3 with TRBJ2-2; possibly TRBD2 for D (6 bases). From germline, CDR1 is SGHNT and CDR2 YENEEA. Trimming pared 3 bases from V and 6 bases from J, leaving 14 bases between. CDR3 length equals 15 residues. Written as DNA, the CDR3 is TGTGCCAGCAGCTTTCTTGGGGGGAAGTCCGGGGAGCTGTTTTTT. Translation: CASSFLGGKSGELFF.

This clone showed up just a few times. The rearrangement links TRBV19 to TRBJ2-2; 7 nucleotides line up with TRBD1. Germline trimming cut 6 bases from V and 6 bases from J; bases unmatched to any gene: 10. This CDR3 is 15 amino acids long. Per the germline V gene, CDR1 is LNHDA and CDR2 is SQIVND (reference sequence). The CDR3 nucleotides are TGTGCCAGTAGGCCTTCGAGGGGGCGGGCCGGGGAGCTGTTTTTT. The encoded protein is CASRPSRGRAGELFF. Based on the CDR3 plus reference TRBV19 and TRBJ2-2, the full variable domain is DGGITQSPKYLFRKEGQNVTLSCEQNLNHDAMYWYRQDPGQGLRLIYYSQIVNDFQKGDIAEGYSVSREKKESFPLTVTSAQKNPTAFYLCASRPSRGRAGELFFGEGSRLTVL.

The chain links TRBV29-1 to TRBJ1-2; tentatively, D is TRBD1 (6 bases). The CDR3 totals 14 residues. Germline values: CDR1 SQVTM, CDR2 ANQGSEA. V shed 0 bases and J shed 4 bases, with 12 bases lying between them. The CDR3 coding sequence is TGCAGCGTTGAAGAAGGGCAGGGGTTCTATGGCTACACCTTC. Encoded protein: CSVEEGQGFYGYTF.

CDR3 in DNA: TGTGCCAGCAGCCCCCCGACTAGCGGGAGCGGCACCGGGGAGCTGTTTTTT. Protein product: CASSPPTSGSGTGELFF. The chain links TRBV7-3 to TRBJ2-2, with 12 bases identical to TRBD2. This CDR3 is 17 amino acids long. J was trimmed by 4 bases and V by 5 bases; bases with no gene match: 8. The germline V gene encodes CDR1 SGHTA and CDR2 FQGTGA.

The chain employs TRBV7-3 and TRBJ2-5; 9 bases match TRBD2. This CDR3 contains 17 residues. V shed 5 bases, J shed 5 bases, and the junction held 15 bases outside the gene matches. Germline V lookup: CDR1 SGHTA, CDR2 FQGTGA. The DNA of the CDR3 is TGTGCCAGCAGCCGGTCGGGGGTGTCTAGCGGGAAGGAGACCCAGTACTTC. Residues: CASSRSGVSSGKETQYF.

The V and J genes are TRBV18 and TRBJ2-3; TRBD2 might be the D (6 bases). Germline loops: CDR1 KGHSH, CDR2 LQKENI. V gave up 6 bases and J gave up 2 bases, with 15 bases separating them. CDR3 length: 15 amino acids. The CDR3 coding sequence is TGTGCCAGCTCCAAGATTAGCGGATACACAGATACGCAGTATTTT. Amino acids: CASSKISGYTDTQYF.

This clone was recorded a few times. The chain joins TRBV9 to TRBJ2-7; D is perhaps TRBD1 (6 bases). Germline V gene lookup returns CDR1 SGDLS and CDR2 YYNGEE. Trimming removed 3 bases from V and 3 bases from J, with 10 bases in between. CDR3 size: 13 residues. The CDR3 DNA sequence: TGTGCCAGCAGCGGCCGGGACAACTACGAGCAGTACTTC. Protein: CASSGRDNYEQYF.

The chain links TRBV15 to TRBJ2-7; D may be TRBD2 (6 bases). This CDR3 has 15 amino acids. V was cut by 0 bases and J by 6 bases, with 15 bases left in between. Per the germline V gene, CDR1 is LNHNV and CDR2 is YYDKDF (reference sequence). DNA of the CDR3: TGTGCCACCAGCAGAGAGAGACTAGTGGGTGTCGAGCAGTACTTC. It is translated as CATSRERLVGVEQYF.

V is TRBV11-3 and J is TRBJ2-2; D is undetermined. Germline V gives CDR1 SGHNT, CDR2 YENEEA. V lost 1 base to trimming and J lost 6 bases, with 3 bases between them. The CDR3 covers 12 residues. The CDR3 nucleotides read TGTGCCAGCAGCTTAGTAGCCGGGGAGCTGTTTTTT. Protein product: CASSLVAGELFF.

This clone was observed a handful of times. V gene TRBV29-1 combines with J gene TRBJ2-1; 12 bases fit TRBD2. With V trimmed by 2 bases and J by 9 bases, 2 bases remained unmatched. The CDR3 loop spans 13 amino acids. In germline, CDR1 is SQVTM, CDR2 ANQGSEA. The CDR3 DNA reads TGCAGCGTTGAAATGACTAGCGGGGGTGAGCAGTTCTTC. This translates into CSVEMTSGGEQFF.

The chain combines TRBV19 with TRBJ2-1, with D maybe TRBD1 (5 bases). The CDR3 length is 15 residues. CDR1 is LNHDA and CDR2 is SQIVND in the germline V gene (reference sequence). V gave up 3 bases and J gave up 0 bases, with 9 bases separating them. The CDR3 here is CASSIWGSSYNEQFF. The CDR3 nucleotides are TGTGCCAGTAGTATTTGGGGCAGCTCCTACAATGAGCAGTTCTTC. Looking up the rest from reference TRBV19 and TRBJ2-1 gives the full variable domain: DGGITQSPKYLFRKEGQNVTLSCEQNLNHDAMYWYRQDPGQGLRLIYYSQIVNDFQKGDIAEGYSVSREKKESFPLTVTSAQKNPTAFYLCASSIWGSSYNEQFFGPGTRLTVL.

The V call is TRBV7-2, the J call TRBJ2-7, with TRBD2 matching 10 bases. With 3 bases clipped from V and 2 bases from J, the junction kept 1 base outside the gene matches. Germline lookup yields CDR1 SGHTA and CDR2 FQGNSA. This CDR3 spans 14 amino acids. Here the CDR3 DNA reads TGTGCCAGCAGCTTTGGGACTAGCGCCTACGAGCAGTACTTC. This translates into CASSFGTSAYEQYF.

Written as DNA, the CDR3 is TGTGCCAGCAGCTCCTCCCGCGGGGAGCTGTTTTTT. Translating gives CASSSSRGELFF. The rearrangement joins TRBV7-3 to TRBJ2-2; D is unresolved. The CDR3 sequence is 12 residues long. Germline V gives CDR1 SGHTA, CDR2 FQGTGA. With 4 bases removed from V and 7 bases from J, the gap between germline ends came to 7 bases.

The J gene is TRBJ2-5, the V gene TRBV29-1; 9 bases line up with TRBD1. The CDR3 sequence is 16 residues long. Germline assignment: CDR1 SQVTM and CDR2 ANQGSEA. With V trimmed by 1 base and J by 1 base, 7 bases remained unmatched. CDR3 loop: CSVEGGQGIIQETQYF. DNA of the CDR3: TGCAGCGTTGAAGGGGGACAGGGCATAATCCAAGAGACCCAGTACTTC.